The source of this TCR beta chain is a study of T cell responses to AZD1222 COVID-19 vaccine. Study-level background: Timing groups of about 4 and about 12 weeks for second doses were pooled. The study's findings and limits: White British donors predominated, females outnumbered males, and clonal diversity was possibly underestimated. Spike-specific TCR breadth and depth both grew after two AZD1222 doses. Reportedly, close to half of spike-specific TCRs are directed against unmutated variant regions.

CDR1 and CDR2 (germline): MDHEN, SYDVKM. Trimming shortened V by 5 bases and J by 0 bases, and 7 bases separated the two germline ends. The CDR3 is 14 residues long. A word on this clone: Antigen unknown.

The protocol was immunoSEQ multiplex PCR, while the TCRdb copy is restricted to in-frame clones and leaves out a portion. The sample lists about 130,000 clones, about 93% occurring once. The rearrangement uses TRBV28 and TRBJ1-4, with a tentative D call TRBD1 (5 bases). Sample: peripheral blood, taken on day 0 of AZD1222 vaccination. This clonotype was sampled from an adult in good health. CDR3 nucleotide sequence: TGTGCCAGCAGTCGACAGTCAACTAATGAAAAACTGTTTTTT. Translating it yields CASSRQSTNEKLFF.